Sequencing of this T cell receptor beta chain was carried out in a study of spatial heterogeneity in lung cancer. For the study at large: There were, on average, more than 9.5 raw-read appearances for each unique TCR and UMI combination. Points from the study as a whole: Detection of ubiquitous tumor TCRs in blood was higher at resection than follow-up.

To note about this clonotype: Its antigen is unidentified.

Every TCR cDNA molecule carried a tag that served as a unique molecular identifier. Using its own MiXCR run on the 5' RACE reads, TCRdb lists one record per CDR3 protein. The repertoire has about 17,000 distinct CDR3 sequences, roughly 19% of them found once; the top ten carry 6.2%. Regarding time point: blood at routine non-recurrence follow-up after resection. From tumor, nontumor lung or frozen PBMC, whole RNA was taken unsorted for sequencing. This CDR3 spans 15 amino acids. The trim removed 4 bases at V and 3 bases at J, leaving 6 bases unmatched. Germline V lookup: CDR1 PRHDT, CDR2 FYEKMQ (reference sequence).

Sequencing used PBMCs, obtained at follow-up. The sequence came from a male donor with early-stage non-small cell lung cancer. The genes are TRBV13 and TRBJ2-7; 10 nucleotides align to TRBD1. The CDR3 sequence: CASSSTGQGGYEQYF. As DNA, the CDR3 is TGTGCCAGCAGCTCAACCGGACAGGGGGGCTACGAGCAGTACTTC.